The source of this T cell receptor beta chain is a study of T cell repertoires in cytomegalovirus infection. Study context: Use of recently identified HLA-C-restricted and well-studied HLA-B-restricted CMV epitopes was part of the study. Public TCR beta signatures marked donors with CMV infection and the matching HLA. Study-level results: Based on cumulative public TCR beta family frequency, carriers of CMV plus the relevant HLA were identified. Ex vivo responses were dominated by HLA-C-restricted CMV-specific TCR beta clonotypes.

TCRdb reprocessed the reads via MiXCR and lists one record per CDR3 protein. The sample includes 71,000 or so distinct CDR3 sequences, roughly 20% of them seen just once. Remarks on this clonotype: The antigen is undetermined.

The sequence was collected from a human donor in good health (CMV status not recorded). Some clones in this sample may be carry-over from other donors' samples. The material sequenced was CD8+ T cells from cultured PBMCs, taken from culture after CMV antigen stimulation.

The chain's CDR3 is CASSQNLGRVYEQYF. CDR3 DNA sequence: TGCGCCAGCAGCCAAAACCTCGGGAGGGTATACGAGCAGTACTTC. This chain joins TRBV4-1 and TRBJ2-7, with TRBD2 matching 8 bases. The CDR3 runs to 15 residues. V shed 2 bases, J shed 4 bases, and the junction held 7 bases outside the gene matches. CDR1 and CDR2 from the germline V gene are MGHRA and YSYEKL.